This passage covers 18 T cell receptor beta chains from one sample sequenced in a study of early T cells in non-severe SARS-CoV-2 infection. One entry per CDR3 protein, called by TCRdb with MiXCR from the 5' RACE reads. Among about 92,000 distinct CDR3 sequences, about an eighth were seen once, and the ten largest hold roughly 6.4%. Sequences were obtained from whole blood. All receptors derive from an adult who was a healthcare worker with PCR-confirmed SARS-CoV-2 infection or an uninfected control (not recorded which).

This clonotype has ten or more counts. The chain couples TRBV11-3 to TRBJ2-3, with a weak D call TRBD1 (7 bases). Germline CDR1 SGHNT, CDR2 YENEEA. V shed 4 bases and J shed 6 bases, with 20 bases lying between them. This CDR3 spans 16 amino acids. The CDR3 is CASSYRGGTQEDTQYF. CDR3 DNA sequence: TGTGCCAGCAGCTACAGGGGCGGGACCCAAGAGGATACGCAGTATTTT. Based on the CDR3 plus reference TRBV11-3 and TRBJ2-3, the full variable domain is EAGVVQSPRYKIIEKKQPVAFWCNPISGHNTLYWYLQNLGQGPELLIRYENEEAVDDSQLPKDRFSAERLKGVDSTLKIQPAELGDSAVYLCASSYRGGTQEDTQYFGPGTRLTVL.

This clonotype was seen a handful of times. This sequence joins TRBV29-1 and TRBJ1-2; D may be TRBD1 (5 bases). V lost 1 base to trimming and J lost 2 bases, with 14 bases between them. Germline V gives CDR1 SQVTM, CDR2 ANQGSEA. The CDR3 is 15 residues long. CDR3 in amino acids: CSVEAQDGANYGYTF. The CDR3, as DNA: TGCAGCGTTGAAGCCCAGGACGGGGCGAACTATGGCTACACCTTC. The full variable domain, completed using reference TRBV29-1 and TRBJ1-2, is SAVISQKPSRDICQRGTSLTIQCQVDSQVTMMFWYRQQPGQSLTLIATANQGSEATYESGFVIDKFPISRPNLTFSTLTVSNMSPEDSSIYLCSVEAQDGANYGYTFGSGTRLTVV.

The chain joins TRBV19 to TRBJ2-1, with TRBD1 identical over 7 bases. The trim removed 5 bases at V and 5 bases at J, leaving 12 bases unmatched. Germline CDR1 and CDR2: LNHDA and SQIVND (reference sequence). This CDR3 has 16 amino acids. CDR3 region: CASSFNDRDGNNEQFF. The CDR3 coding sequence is TGTGCCAGTAGTTTCAACGACAGGGACGGGAACAATGAGCAGTTCTTC.

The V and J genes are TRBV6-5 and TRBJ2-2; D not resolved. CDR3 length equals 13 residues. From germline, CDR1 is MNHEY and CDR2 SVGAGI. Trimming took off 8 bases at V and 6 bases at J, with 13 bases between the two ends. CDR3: CASYEGPPGELFF. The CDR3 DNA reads TGTGCCAGCTACGAAGGTCCTCCCGGGGAGCTGTTTTTT.

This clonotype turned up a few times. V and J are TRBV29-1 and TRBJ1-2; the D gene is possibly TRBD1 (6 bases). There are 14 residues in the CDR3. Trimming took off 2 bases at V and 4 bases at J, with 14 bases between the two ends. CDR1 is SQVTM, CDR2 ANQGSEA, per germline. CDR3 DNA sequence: TGCAGCGTTGAAAGGGGGGCACAACGCTATGGCTACACCTTC. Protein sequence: CSVERGAQRYGYTF.

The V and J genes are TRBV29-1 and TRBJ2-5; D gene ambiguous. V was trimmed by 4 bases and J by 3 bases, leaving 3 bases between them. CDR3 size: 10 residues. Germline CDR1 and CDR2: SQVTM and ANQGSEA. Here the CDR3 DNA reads TGCAGCGTTGGAAAAGAGACCCAGTACTTC. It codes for CSVGKETQYF.

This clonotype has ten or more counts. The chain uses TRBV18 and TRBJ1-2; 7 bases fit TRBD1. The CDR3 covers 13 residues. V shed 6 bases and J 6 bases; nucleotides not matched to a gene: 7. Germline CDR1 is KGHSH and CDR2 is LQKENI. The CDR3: CASSPRGPDGYTF. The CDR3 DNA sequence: TGTGCCAGCTCTCCTAGGGGGCCCGATGGCTACACCTTC.

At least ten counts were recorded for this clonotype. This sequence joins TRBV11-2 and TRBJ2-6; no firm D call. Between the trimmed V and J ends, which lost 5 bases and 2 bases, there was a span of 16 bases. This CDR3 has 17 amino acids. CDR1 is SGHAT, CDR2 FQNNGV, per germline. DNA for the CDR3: TGTGCCAGCAGCCCACCGACGTACGTCGCTGGGGCCAACGTCCTGACTTTC. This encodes CASSPPTYVAGANVLTF.

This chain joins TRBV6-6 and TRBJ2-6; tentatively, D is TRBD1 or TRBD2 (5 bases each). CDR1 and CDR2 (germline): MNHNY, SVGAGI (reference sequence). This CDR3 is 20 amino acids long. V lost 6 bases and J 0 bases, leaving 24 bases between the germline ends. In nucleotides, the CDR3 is TGTGCCAGCAGCTTCGTTCTTGCTGGGGGAGACACCTCTGGGGCCAACGTCCTGACTTTC. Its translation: CASSFVLAGGDTSGANVLTF.

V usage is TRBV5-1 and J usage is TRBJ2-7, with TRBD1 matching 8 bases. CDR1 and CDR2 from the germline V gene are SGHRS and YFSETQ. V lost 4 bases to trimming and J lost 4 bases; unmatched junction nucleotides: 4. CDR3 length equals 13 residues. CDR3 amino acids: CASSRRQGYEQYF. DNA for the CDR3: TGCGCCAGCAGCAGACGACAGGGGTACGAGCAGTACTTC.

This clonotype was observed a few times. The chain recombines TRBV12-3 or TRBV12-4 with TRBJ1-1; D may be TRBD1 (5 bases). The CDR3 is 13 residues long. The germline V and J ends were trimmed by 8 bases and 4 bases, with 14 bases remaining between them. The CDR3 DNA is TGTGCCAGCCTCGCAGGGTCGGGCACTGAAGCTTTCTTT. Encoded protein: CASLAGSGTEAFF.

The DNA for the CDR3 is TGTGCCAGCAGCTCTGGACAGGGTACTGGGGCCAACGTCCTGACTTTC. Translation gives CASSSGQGTGANVLTF. This sequence joins TRBV5-4 and TRBJ2-6; 8 positions match TRBD1. The CDR3 covers 16 residues. The germline V gene encodes CDR1 SGHNT and CDR2 YYREEE (reference sequence). V lost 3 bases, J lost 2 bases, and 4 bases stayed unmatched.

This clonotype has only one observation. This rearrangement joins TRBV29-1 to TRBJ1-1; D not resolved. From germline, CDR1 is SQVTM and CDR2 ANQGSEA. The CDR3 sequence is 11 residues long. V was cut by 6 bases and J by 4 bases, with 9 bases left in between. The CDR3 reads CSVTLGTEAFF. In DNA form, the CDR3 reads TGCAGCGTGACTCTTGGCACTGAAGCTTTCTTT.

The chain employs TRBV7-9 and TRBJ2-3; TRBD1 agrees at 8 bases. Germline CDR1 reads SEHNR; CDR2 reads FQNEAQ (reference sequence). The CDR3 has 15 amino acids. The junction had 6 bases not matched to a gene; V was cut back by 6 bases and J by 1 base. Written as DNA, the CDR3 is TGTGCCAGCAGTCATCCGGGACAGGGCACAGATACGCAGTATTTT. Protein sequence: CASSHPGQGTDTQYF.

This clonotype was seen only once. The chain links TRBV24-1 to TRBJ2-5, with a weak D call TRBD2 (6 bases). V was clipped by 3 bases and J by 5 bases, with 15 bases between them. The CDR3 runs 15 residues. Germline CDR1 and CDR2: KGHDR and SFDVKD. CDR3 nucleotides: TGTGCCACCAGTGATCATCGACTAGGGGTGGAGACCCAGTACTTC. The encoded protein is CATSDHRLGVETQYF.

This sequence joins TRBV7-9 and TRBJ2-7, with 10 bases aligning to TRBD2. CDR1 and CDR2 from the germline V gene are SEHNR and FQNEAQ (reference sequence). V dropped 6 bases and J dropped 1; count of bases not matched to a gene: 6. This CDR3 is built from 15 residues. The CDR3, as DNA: TGTGCCAGCAGTCCACTAGCGGGGCTATCCTACGAGCAGTACTTC. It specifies CASSPLAGLSYEQYF.

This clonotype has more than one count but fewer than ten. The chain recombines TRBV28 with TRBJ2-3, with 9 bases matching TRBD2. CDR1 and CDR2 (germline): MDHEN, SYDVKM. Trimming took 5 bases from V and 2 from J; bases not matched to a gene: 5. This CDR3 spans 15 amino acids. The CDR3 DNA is TGTGCCAGCAGTCCTAGCGGGAAGTCCACAGATACGCAGTATTTT. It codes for CASSPSGKSTDTQYF.

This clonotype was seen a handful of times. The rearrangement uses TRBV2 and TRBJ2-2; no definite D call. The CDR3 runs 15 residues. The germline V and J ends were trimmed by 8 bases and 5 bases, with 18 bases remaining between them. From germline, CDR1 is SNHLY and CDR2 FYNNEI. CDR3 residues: CASQAGRSLTGELFF. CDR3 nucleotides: TGTGCCAGCCAGGCTGGCAGGAGCCTGACCGGGGAGCTGTTTTTT.